The clone carrying this T cell receptor (beta chain) was picked up many times. The antigen is not known. The entry originates in a study of T cell repertoires in cytomegalovirus infection. Study-wide findings and caveats: Identification of carriers of CMV plus the relevant HLA was achieved through cumulative public TCR beta family frequency.

Each CDR3 protein gets one entry after TCRdb re-called the reads with MiXCR. The sample holds 500,000 to 600,000 distinct CDR3 sequences, more than 15% seen once. This CDR3 contains 13 residues. Trimming shortened V by 4 bases and J by 8 bases, and 12 bases separated the two germline ends. Germline CDR1 MNHEY, CDR2 SMNVEV (reference sequence). The receptor comes from a human donor in good health (CMV status not recorded). Some clones in this sample may be carry-over from other donors' samples. This rearrangement joins TRBV27 to TRBJ2-1; the D gene is possibly TRBD2 (5 bases). Input material: CD8+ T cells from PBMCs. CDR3 nucleotide sequence: TGTGCCAGCAGTTACCGGGGTACGGATGAGCAGTTCTTC. Its translation: CASSYRGTDEQFF.